What follows describes a single T cell receptor (beta chain). With survey level as its setting, the immunoSEQ assay was v3.0. What sequencing targeted per sample was about 35,000-55,000 T-cell genomes. Only in-frame clones appear in the TCRdb table, and some are missing; sequencing was by immunoSEQ multiplex PCR. The sample comprises about 25,000 clones, under 80% of which are singletons, and around 5% rests with the top ten. This entry belongs to a study of long-term antiretroviral therapy in people with HIV. Material: unsorted PBMCs, obtained 0.5 years after starting antiretroviral therapy. This sequence was found in a woman in her 40s with HIV.

The CDR3, as DNA: TGCAGCACCGAGGGACTAGCGGGGGAACATTCCTACAATGAGCAGTTCTTC. Protein sequence: CSTEGLAGEHSYNEQFF. The J gene is TRBJ2-1, the V gene TRBV29-1, with 14 nucleotides matching TRBD2. The germline gives CDR1 SQVTM, CDR2 ANQGSEA. This CDR3 contains 17 residues. Trimming cost V 8 bases and J 1 base; bases outside gene matches: 10.